The entry below describes one T cell receptor (beta chain). Its matching antigen is unknown. The J segment lost 5 bases and the V segment lost 10 bases, leaving 4 bases of the junction unmatched. The CDR3 contains 14 residues. Germline lookup yields CDR1 LNHDA and CDR2 SQIVND (reference sequence). The time point here: new active TB diagnosis, blood taken before or within 7 days of starting treatment. Each clinical donor contributed on average about 92,000 T cells from unsorted cryopreserved PBMC. This entry belongs to a study of T cells in tuberculosis. About the research overall: This South African cohort compared adolescents with or without latent tuberculosis against adults with active tuberculosis. Blood was taken before or within 7 days of anti-tuberculosis therapy.

The protocol was immunoSEQ multiplex PCR, while the TCRdb copy is restricted to in-frame clones and leaves out a portion. The data contain about 49,000 clones, 90% to 95% of them singletons. The study, taken as a whole, reports: Cases with active tuberculosis were adults, while controls were adolescents.

The receptor was isolated from an adult with tuberculosis. This chain links TRBV19 with TRBJ2-2; TRBD2 agrees at 13 bases. The sequenced sample was PBMCs, obtained at tuberculosis diagnosis. This CDR3 reads CATLGLAGTGELFF. For the CDR3, the DNA is TGTGCCACCTTGGGACTAGCGGGGACCGGGGAGCTGTTTTTT.